A single sample gave rise to the 19 T cell receptor beta chains below, sequenced in a study of cytomegalovirus exposure and HLA in healthy donors. The PCR used 60 Vbeta and 13 Jbeta primers. Assay used: immunoSEQ multiplex PCR; TCRdb lists only in-frame clones, some missing. The data show about 200,000 clones, 60% to 80% seen once. Sequenced input: PBMCs. These receptors were obtained from a male donor in good health and CMV-seronegative.

This chain uses TRBV28 with TRBJ2-1; D may be TRBD2 (6 bases). CDR3 length: 13 residues. Germline lookup yields CDR1 MDHEN and CDR2 SYDVKM. Trimming removed 7 bases from V and 0 bases from J, with 7 bases in between. Here the CDR3 DNA reads TGTGCCAGCACGGGGGACTCCTACAATGAGCAGTTCTTC. Amino acid sequence: CASTGDSYNEQFF.

The gene calls are TRBV18 and TRBJ2-3; 8 positions match TRBD2. The J segment lost 3 bases and the V segment lost 3 bases, leaving 2 bases of the junction unmatched. The CDR3 extends over 14 amino acids. Germline CDR1 and CDR2: KGHSH and LQKENI. DNA for the CDR3: TGTGCCAGCTCACCGACTAGCGAAACAGATACGCAGTATTTT. It translates to CASSPTSETDTQYF.

The chain employs TRBV9 and TRBJ2-2, with D possibly being TRBD2 (6 bases). The V end lost 3 bases, the J end lost 3 bases, and 18 bases lay between the germline ends. The CDR3 runs to 17 residues. CDR1 is SGDLS, CDR2 YYNGEE, per germline. Here the CDR3 DNA reads TGTGCCAGCAGCGCCCTCCCGCGATCGGGGGACACCGGGGAGCTGTTTTTT. It translates to CASSALPRSGDTGELFF.

In its sample, this clone was seen a few times. The chain links TRBV4-1 to TRBJ2-6, with TRBD1 matching 9 bases. The length of the CDR3 is 19 residues. V lost 3 bases to trimming and J lost 1 base; unmatched junction nucleotides: 10. The V gene's germline CDR1 is MGHRA and CDR2 YSYEKL. CDR3 sequence reads: CASSHWGGQGTSGANVLTF. CDR3 bases: TGCGCCAGCAGCCACTGGGGTGGACAGGGGACGTCTGGGGCCAACGTCCTGACTTTC.

V is TRBV5-1 and J is TRBJ1-5; 8 nucleotides agree with TRBD1. Germline CDR1 reads SGHRS; CDR2 reads YFSETQ. This CDR3 region has 16 residues. Trimming took 1 base from V and 5 from J; bases not matched to a gene: 8. The CDR3 coding sequence is TGCGCCAGCAGCTTGATTCCCAGGGGGCACGATCAGCCCCAGCATTTT. This sequence encodes CASSLIPRGHDQPQHF.

V and J are TRBV19 and TRBJ2-7, with 11 positions matching TRBD2. V was clipped by 5 bases and J by 2 bases; unmatched bases: 5. The length of the CDR3 is 15 residues. Germline assignment: CDR1 LNHDA and CDR2 SQIVND (reference sequence). CDR3 amino acids: CASSPVAGGPYEQYF. As DNA, the CDR3 is TGTGCCAGTAGTCCGGTAGCGGGAGGGCCCTACGAGCAGTACTTC.

The rearrangement joins TRBV6-5 to TRBJ2-7, with 8 bases fitting TRBD2. CDR1 is MNHEY, CDR2 SVGAGI, per germline. The CDR3 length is 14 residues. V lost 6 bases and J lost 3; bases outside the gene matches: 7. This CDR3 reads CASSRLREGYEQYF. The CDR3 DNA is TGTGCCAGCAGCCGACTTCGGGAGGGCTACGAGCAGTACTTC.

This sequence joins TRBV4-1 and TRBJ1-4; D ambiguous. CDR1 is MGHRA and CDR2 is YSYEKL in the germline V gene. Trimming took 0 bases from V and 1 from J, leaving 9 bases between them. The CDR3 is 16 amino acids. The CDR3 DNA reads as TGCGCCAGCAGCCAAGATGCGGCAATAACTAATGAAAAACTGTTTTTT. Its protein product is CASSQDAAITNEKLFF.

In DNA, the CDR3 is TGCGCCACCGGACAGGTAGACTACGAGCAGTACTTC. This codes for CATGQVDYEQYF. The J gene is TRBJ2-5, the V gene TRBV10-2; TRBD1 matches at 7 bases. The DNA matches TRBJ2-7 better at its end, which makes the J call doubtful. Per germline, CDR1 WSHSY and CDR2 SAAADI. The CDR3 is made up of 12 amino acids.

This chain connects TRBV9 to TRBJ2-3; 9 nucleotides line up with TRBD1. The V segment lost 6 bases and the J segment 4 bases; nucleotides outside the gene matches: 6. The CDR3 totals 14 residues. The germline V gene encodes CDR1 SGDLS and CDR2 YYNGEE. The CDR3 sequence: CASTGTGGPDTQYF. CDR3 sequence (DNA): TGTGCCAGCACCGGCACAGGGGGCCCAGATACGCAGTATTTT. Full variable domain (rest looked up from reference TRBV9 and TRBJ2-3): DSGVTQTPKHLITATGQRVTLRCSPRSGDLSVYWYQQSLDQGLQFLIQYYNGEERAKGNILERFSAQQFPDLHSELNLSSLELGDSALYFCASTGTGGPDTQYFGPGTRLTVL.

The chain is built from TRBV29-1 and TRBJ1-5; D remains ambiguous. From germline, CDR1 is SQVTM and CDR2 ANQGSEA. V was trimmed by 3 bases and J by 1 base, leaving 7 bases between them. This CDR3 region has 13 residues. CDR3 DNA: TGCAGCGTTGACCCTGGCAGCAATCAGCCCCAGCATTTT. It translates to CSVDPGSNQPQHF.

CDR3 bases: TGTGCCAGCAGCCGTATAGCGGGAGGGACGGCCTACAATGAGCAGTTCTTC. Protein: CASSRIAGGTAYNEQFF. V usage is TRBV14 and J usage is TRBJ2-1; 11 bases align to TRBD2. V was pared by 4 bases and J by 2 bases, with 7 bases of the junction left unmatched. The CDR3 consists of 17 residues. Germline V lookup: CDR1 SGHDN, CDR2 FVKESK.

This clone appeared a single time. J is TRBJ1-1 and V is TRBV30, with a weak D call TRBD1 (6 bases). V was shortened by 3 bases and J by 6 bases, with 14 bases between the two germline ends. The CDR3 has 13 residues. CDR1 GTSNPN and CDR2 SVGIG come from the germline V gene (reference sequence). CDR3 protein: CAWSPQGLPEAFF. CDR3 nucleotides: TGTGCCTGGAGCCCGCAGGGGTTACCTGAAGCTTTCTTT.

V usage is TRBV6-1 and J usage is TRBJ1-2; D might be TRBD1 (5 bases). CDR3 length: 15 residues. Germline CDR1 is MNHNS and CDR2 is SASEGT. Trimming removed 7 bases at V and 8 bases at J, with 23 bases between. The CDR3 nucleotides read TGTGCCAGCACCCCAACTGGGGGGACGGCTCAGGGCTACACCTTC. This sequence encodes CASTPTGGTAQGYTF.

This chain uses TRBV7-3 with TRBJ2-7; 8 positions agree with TRBD2. The CDR3 sequence is 14 residues long. CDR1 and CDR2 from the germline V gene are SGHTA and FQGTGA. J lost 5 bases, V lost 3 bases, and 6 bases had no gene match. CDR3 coding DNA: TGTGCCAGCAGCTTGAGCGGGAGAGGGGACGAGCAGTACTTC. Translated, it gives CASSLSGRGDEQYF.

The chain employs TRBV6-5 and TRBJ2-1; D unresolved. The CDR3 is 11 amino acids. V was shortened by 2 bases and J by 6 bases, with 2 bases between the two germline ends. Germline V gene data show CDR1 as MNHEY and CDR2 as SVGAGI. The CDR3 nucleotides read TGTGCCAGCAGTTACCTCAATGAGCAGTTCTTC. It yields the protein CASSYLNEQFF.

The J gene is TRBJ2-3, the V gene TRBV4-2; 11 positions agree with TRBD2. This CDR3 has 16 amino acids. CDR1 and CDR2 from the germline V gene are LGHNA and YNFKEQ. The V segment lost 4 bases and the J segment 0 bases; nucleotides outside the gene matches: 3. The CDR3 loop is CASSPTSGTSTDTQYF. The CDR3 DNA sequence: TGTGCCAGCAGCCCGACTAGCGGGACTAGCACAGATACGCAGTATTTT.

The V call is TRBV5-1, the J call TRBJ2-1; TRBD2 is a possible D gene (5 bases). CDR1 is SGHRS, CDR2 YFSETQ, per germline. The CDR3 has 15 amino acids. V lost 1 base to trimming and J lost 4 bases, with 12 bases between them. CDR3 in amino acids: CASSLKQGGYNEQFF. DNA of the CDR3: TGCGCCAGCAGCTTGAAACAAGGAGGTTACAATGAGCAGTTCTTC.

The CDR3 nucleotides are TGCAGCCCCAACCTTACCACGGCAGATACGCAGTATTTT. Translated, it gives CSPNLTTADTQYF. V and J are TRBV29-1 and TRBJ2-3; D unresolved. The CDR3 extends over 13 amino acids. V was pared by 8 bases and J by 4 bases, with 16 bases between. CDR1 SQVTM and CDR2 ANQGSEA come from the germline V gene.